This T cell receptor beta chain emerged from a study of shared clonotypes between healthy human individuals (dated by TCRdb to the early 2020s). With respect to the entire study: A few men and two women, aged 18 to 49 years, made up the cohort. To increase sequencing depth and limit assay-specific biases, different laboratories used diverse techniques to prepare libraries and sequence TCR repertoires. Each donor's leukapheresis produced roughly between roughly 0.85 and 9 billion PBMCs. For each donor, three plates each were used for CD4 naive and CD4 memory, two plates were used for CD8 naive, and one plate was used for CD8 memory. To estimate repertoire size and how much clonotypes are shared between individuals, the study performed deep sequencing of blood TCR repertoires from a handful of healthy adults. What the research found in general, with its limitations: The small number of donors limited the genetic and exposure-history diversity represented. Incomplete sequencing was indicated by rarefaction of sorted-subset datasets, despite the large sequencing depth. Sharing across several donors was observed for about 5% of naive CD4, 3.5% of naive CD8, about 2.3% of memory CD4, and approximately 0.41% of memory CD8 clonotypes. Clonotypes shared by all four sorted-subset donors showed higher generation probabilities than non-shared clonotypes. Naive subsets generally had larger estimated clonotype richness than memory subsets. Sampling was restricted to blood, and TCR repertoires in tissue are likely to differ from TCR repertoires in blood. Pairwise subsampling led to the expectation that sequencing depth would affect the degree of clonotype sharing among donors.

Healthy HIV-negative adults with no recently reported acute infections or vaccinations were included as donors. Only Caucasian adults living in Nashville, Tennessee, USA were represented among the donors. CD4+ T cells were enriched by magnetic negative selection; naive cells were then positively selected on CD45RA, and the negative fraction formed the memory subset. After blood collection by leukapheresis, PBMCs were isolated using Ficoll-Histopaque density gradient centrifugation and then cryopreserved in the vapor phase of liquid nitrogen. Purity and quantity of every magnetically sorted T cell population were checked by analytical flow cytometry. Genomic DNA was isolated from each sorted fraction and quantified by UV absorbance on a Nanodrop 2000c. From the cysteine through the phenylalanine, the CDR3 covers 15 amino acids. Left in the record is the CDR3 DNA by itself, 45 bases read in frame from the first base. CDR1 SNHLY and CDR2 FYNNEI were looked up in the germline V gene. A distance of 16 bases separates the germline ends of V and J, which lose 8 bases and 2 bases respectively.

TCR CDR3 regions were amplified from genomic DNA by multiplex PCR using the deep immunoSEQ assay. Genomic DNA extracted from each cell subset was distributed evenly over all wells of several immunoSEQ 96-well plates, and each plate served as one replicate. For sorted subsets, roughly 190 ng of genomic DNA, equivalent to some 30,000 T cell genomes, went into each replicate PCR. Purified libraries were measured with a Qubit 3.0 fluorometer, size-checked on a Bioanalyzer 2100, and measured again with the KAPA Library Quantification kit. Each immunoSEQ 96-well plate was sequenced on its own single-read 150-cycle Illumina NextSeq 550 flow cell. The source study handled its data this way. Because the immunoSEQ output included only junctional sequences and no quality scores, the filtering could not be the same as the filtering used for full-length reads. Sequences were annotated with PyIR, a Python wrapper for IgBLAST v1.9, using IMGT germline references to assign V/J genes and CDR3. Reads were removed for weak V/J assignments (E-value above 1e-6), missing CDR3, stop codons, out-of-frame junctions, or ambiguous translated residues. V3J clonotypes were defined as sequences sharing the same inferred V gene, J gene, and CDR3 amino acid sequence. Percentage overlap between repertoires was calculated by dividing the number of shared unique clonotypes by the size of the smaller repertoire. Three approaches were used to assess repertoire richness: RTK rarefaction, the Chao1 estimator, and Recon v2.1 estimates of unobserved clonotypes. For all TCRbeta clonotypes obtained by the gDNA method from several donors, generation probabilities were computed with OLGA. What TCRdb holds here is the immuneACCESS table cut down to in-frame rearrangements. Part of the clones is not present; checked against another copy, under half of the missing clones reflect an unresolved V gene, and the others are unexplained. The D gene and trimming were derived from the DNA, and the V and J assignments and clone size from that table. The sample table holds around 1.1 million clones, of which 70% to 85% were seen once. The top ten constitute approximately 0.9% of the sample.

Note on this clone: Its antigen remains undetermined. Qualities for individual bases were not recorded, and no much larger clone is one base off.

The origin of this receptor is a man younger than 30 in good health. Some clones in this sample may be carry-over from other donors' samples. The sample consisted of memory CD4+ T cells from PBMCs. The cell subset or site label on this specimen signifies: CD45RA-negative fraction. The sequence links TRBV2 to TRBJ1-5; confidence is insufficient to name the D gene. DNA sequence: TGTGCCAGCGCCGCCGGCGGCTGGGGCAATCAGCCCCAGCATTTT. It specifies CASAAGGWGNQPQHF.